This T cell receptor (beta chain) was sequenced for a study of CDR3 diversity in severe acne. This clonotype came up a few times. The CDR3 length is 13 residues. Germline V CDR1 and CDR2: SEHNR, FQNEAQ (reference sequence). Trimming removed 3 bases from V and 4 bases from J, with 10 bases in between. Each CDR3 protein is one row after TCRdb ran MiXCR on the PCR reads. Altogether some 84,000 distinct CDR3 sequences are present, around 49% being singletons, with the ten largest covering around an eighth. The V call is TRBV7-9, the J call TRBJ2-7; D is perhaps TRBD1 (6 bases). The sequence was obtained from a male donor in good health, without acne. Sequencing was carried out using blood. The CDR3 DNA is TGTGCCAGCAGCTTGGGCAGGGGATACGAGCAGTACTTC. Residues: CASSLGRGYEQYF.